A single sample is the source of the 31 T cell receptor beta chains below, sequenced in a study of blood T cell repertoires in COVID-19. The method was immunoSEQ multiplex PCR; TCRdb's version includes in-frame clones alone and lacks a portion of them. The sample holds some 56,000 clones; 89% are singletons and the top ten take about 46%. The sequenced sample was peripheral blood. These TCRs come from a woman aged 55-70 years with COVID-19, enrolled during active disease.

The chain employs TRBV20-1 and TRBJ1-6, with unresolved D. Germline V lookup: CDR1 DFQATT, CDR2 SNEGSKA (reference sequence). The CDR3 totals 13 residues. V lost 3 bases and J lost 10, with 13 bases in between. The CDR3 DNA reads as TGCAGTGCTAGTAACCCCCGGGGATCACCCCTCCACTTT. This codes for CSASNPRGSPLHF.

The J gene is TRBJ1-2, the V gene TRBV4-1; TRBD1 matches at 8 bases. J lost 3 bases, V lost 3 bases, and 9 bases had no gene match. The CDR3 has 16 residues. CDR1 and CDR2 from the germline V gene are MGHRA and YSYEKL. CDR3 DNA: TGCGCCAGCAGCCAGGACAGGGACAGTCAGTACTATGGCTACACCTTC. Amino acid sequence: CASSQDRDSQYYGYTF.

V gene TRBV28 combines with J gene TRBJ1-5; unclear D gene. The V gene's germline CDR1 is MDHEN and CDR2 SYDVKM. This CDR3 has 15 amino acids. Trimming cost V 5 bases and J 10 bases, with 21 bases left between them. The CDR3 bases are TGTGCCAGCAGTCCATTCAGGCTCACGCTAGCCCCCCAGCATTTT. Amino acids: CASSPFRLTLAPQHF.

This chain links TRBV10-2 with TRBJ2-7; TRBD2 matches at 8 bases. V was pared by 4 bases and J by 4 bases, with 12 bases of the junction left unmatched. CDR3 length: 16 amino acids. Germline V CDR1 and CDR2: WSHSY, SAAADI. In DNA, the CDR3 is TGCGCCAGCAGTGGGATGAGCGGGGGCTTTCGTTACGAGCAGTACTTC. The encoded protein is CASSGMSGGFRYEQYF.

The genes are TRBV2 and TRBJ2-1, with D possibly matching TRBD2 (6 bases). The germline V gene encodes CDR1 SNHLY and CDR2 FYNNEI. The CDR3 length is 13 residues. V was cut by 6 bases and J by 3 bases, with 9 bases left in between. For the CDR3, the DNA is TGTGCCAGCAGGAAGACTAGCTACAATGAGCAGTTCTTC. This encodes CASRKTSYNEQFF.

This chain connects TRBV5-5 to TRBJ2-7; D is possibly TRBD2 (5 bases). CDR1 is SGHKS, CDR2 YYEKEE, per germline (reference sequence). The germline V and J ends were trimmed by 0 bases and 3 bases, with 16 bases remaining between them. The CDR3 has 16 residues. This chain's CDR3 is CASSLASRRASYEQYF. CDR3 nucleotides: TGTGCCAGCAGCTTGGCCTCACGGCGGGCCAGCTACGAGCAGTACTTC.

The chain couples TRBV5-1 to TRBJ1-3, with D perhaps matching TRBD1 (5 bases). This CDR3 is 15 amino acids long. V dropped 4 bases and J dropped 2 bases, with 13 bases sitting between them. Germline loops: CDR1 SGHRS, CDR2 YFSETQ. As DNA, the CDR3 is TGCGCCAGCAGCAAGACAGATTCTCCTGGAAACACCATATATTTT. It translates to CASSKTDSPGNTIYF.

This chain joins TRBV7-9 and TRBJ1-6, with 10 bases fitting TRBD1. V lost 3 bases and J lost 8; bases outside the gene matches: 4. The CDR3 totals 15 residues. Germline CDR1 is SEHNR and CDR2 is FQNEAQ (reference sequence). CDR3 protein: CASSLWTGGDSPLHF. As DNA, the CDR3 is TGTGCCAGCAGCTTGTGGACAGGGGGAGATTCACCCCTCCACTTT.

The genes are TRBV2 and TRBJ2-1; no firm D call. CDR3 length: 13 residues. From germline, CDR1 is SNHLY and CDR2 FYNNEI. Trimming stripped 6 bases from V and 2 bases from J, with 8 bases between. The CDR3 loop reads CASSGSPYNEQFF. CDR3 nucleotides: TGTGCCAGCAGCGGTAGTCCCTACAATGAGCAGTTCTTC.

This chain connects TRBV5-1 to TRBJ2-6; D is ambiguous. This CDR3 comprises 15 residues. CDR1 is SGHRS, CDR2 YFSETQ, per germline. The V end lost 5 bases, the J end lost 0 bases, and 9 bases lay between the germline ends. CDR3 DNA sequence: TGCGCCAGCAGTCACTCCGGCTCTGGGGCCAACGTCCTGACTTTC. Protein: CASSHSGSGANVLTF. The full variable domain, in which reference TRBV5-1 and TRBJ2-6 provide the parts outside the CDR3, is KAGVTQTPRYLIKTRGQQVTLSCSPISGHRSVSWYQQTPGQGLQFLFEYFSETQRNKGNFPGRFSGRQFSNSRSEMNVSTLELGDSALYLCASSHSGSGANVLTFGAGSRLTVL.

The V and J genes are TRBV5-1 and TRBJ2-3; possibly TRBD2 for D (5 bases). Germline-derived CDR1 and CDR2 are SGHRS and YFSETQ. This CDR3 region has 16 residues. Trimming pared 3 bases from V and 2 bases from J, leaving 16 bases between. In DNA, the CDR3 is TGCGCCAGCAGCTCGGAGGTTAGCCGCCACACAGATACGCAGTATTTT. Its protein product is CASSSEVSRHTDTQYF.

The chain carries TRBV2 and TRBJ1-2; D ambiguous. The CDR3 is made up of 18 amino acids. V was shortened by 6 bases and J by 1 base, with 24 bases between the two germline ends. From germline, CDR1 is SNHLY and CDR2 FYNNEI. The DNA of the CDR3 is TGTGCCAGCAGGCCCAAAGATGGTACTAGAGACGGTAACTATGGCTACACCTTC. Encoded protein: CASRPKDGTRDGNYGYTF.

The CDR3 loop reads CASSVFLGRLNTEAFF. CDR3 sequence (DNA): TGTGCCAGCAGTGTATTTCTGGGCAGACTGAACACTGAAGCTTTCTTT. J is TRBJ1-1 and V is TRBV2, with D unresolved. V dropped 4 bases and J dropped 0 bases, with 15 bases sitting between them. Germline assignment: CDR1 SNHLY and CDR2 FYNNEI. The CDR3 runs 16 residues.

The gene calls are TRBV5-1 and TRBJ2-2; D may be TRBD2 (5 bases). The germline V gene has CDR1 SGHRS and CDR2 YFSETQ. The CDR3 consists of 15 residues. Trimming took off 1 base at V and 4 bases at J, with 11 bases between the two ends. CDR3 nucleotide sequence: TGCGCCAGCAGCTTGTGGGGAGAGTCCACCGGGGAGCTGTTTTTT. Its translation is CASSLWGESTGELFF.

As DNA, the CDR3 is TGTGCCAGTAGCCGGGGAAGATCCTACGAGCAGTACTTC. This encodes CASSRGRSYEQYF. The J gene is TRBJ2-7, the V gene TRBV27; weak D call: TRBD2 (5 bases). Per germline, CDR1 MNHEY and CDR2 SMNVEV (reference sequence). The germline V and J ends were trimmed by 9 bases and 1 base, with 13 bases remaining between them. CDR3 length equals 13 residues.

The rearrangement uses TRBV3-1 (or the pseudogene TRBV3-2) and TRBJ1-6; D is unclear. Trimming took 0 bases from V and 8 from J, leaving 8 bases between them. This CDR3 has 14 amino acids. The V gene's germline CDR1 is LGHDT and CDR2 YNNKEL (reference sequence). CDR3 sequence (DNA): TGTGCCAGCAGCCAAGATAGAGGCGATTCACCCCTCCACTTT. Translated: CASSQDRGDSPLHF.

The chain recombines TRBV5-1 with TRBJ2-1; TRBD2 aligns across 10 bases. Germline V gene data show CDR1 as SGHRS and CDR2 as YFSETQ. With V trimmed by 4 bases and J by 7 bases, 11 bases remained unmatched. This CDR3 contains 16 residues. The CDR3 reads CASSRSTSGTLNEQFF. The DNA for the CDR3 is TGCGCCAGCAGCAGAAGCACTAGCGGGACATTGAATGAGCAGTTCTTC.

The chain combines TRBV9 with TRBJ1-2, with D perhaps TRBD1 (6 bases). This CDR3 spans 11 amino acids. Germline V gene data show CDR1 as SGDLS and CDR2 as YYNGEE. Trimming took 2 bases from V and 8 from J, leaving 7 bases between them. This CDR3 reads CASSVGTGYTF. For the CDR3, the DNA is TGTGCCAGCAGCGTCGGGACAGGCTACACCTTC.

The V gene is TRBV6-2 or TRBV6-3, the J gene TRBJ2-7, with 7 bases identical to TRBD2. V was clipped by 0 bases and J by 2 bases; unmatched bases: 4. Per the germline V gene, CDR1 is MNHEY and CDR2 is SVGEGT. The CDR3 covers 15 residues. The CDR3 spells CASSYSSGVAYEQYF. CDR3 DNA: TGTGCCAGCAGTTACTCGAGCGGGGTGGCCTACGAGCAGTACTTC.

This clone was picked up a small number of times. The V and J genes are TRBV7-9 and TRBJ2-3; possibly TRBD2 for D (6 bases). CDR3 length: 15 residues. Trimming removed 9 bases at V and 0 bases at J, with 16 bases between. CDR1 is SEHNR, CDR2 FQNEAQ, per germline (reference sequence). CDR3 nucleotides: TGTGCCAGTTCTCCGGCGGGGTCTAGCACAGATACGCAGTATTTT. Translating it yields CASSPAGSSTDTQYF.

This clone appeared once. V usage is TRBV19 and J usage is TRBJ2-3; D gene uncertain. The germline CDR1 and CDR2 sequences are LNHDA and SQIVND (reference sequence). The CDR3 covers 14 residues. Trimming left V 1 base short and J 3 bases short, with 8 bases between. The CDR3 spells CASSIGHSTDTQYF. CDR3 coding DNA: TGTGCCAGTAGTATAGGACACAGTACAGATACGCAGTATTTT.

This chain links TRBV6-5 with TRBJ1-2; 7 bases agree with TRBD1. The germline gives CDR1 MNHEY, CDR2 SVGAGI. Trimming took 6 bases from V and 4 from J; bases not matched to a gene: 11. The CDR3 has 15 residues. The CDR3 DNA reads TGTGCCAGCAGCAATCCTCCGGGACAGACCTATGGCTACACCTTC. It yields the protein CASSNPPGQTYGYTF.

The chain uses TRBV9 and TRBJ2-7; D perhaps matches TRBD1 (7 bases). The V gene's germline CDR1 is SGDLS and CDR2 YYNGEE. This CDR3 is built from 14 residues. Trimming pared 4 bases from V and 5 bases from J, leaving 16 bases between. CDR3 residues: CASSFRGTVDEQYF. The CDR3 nucleotides are TGTGCCAGCAGCTTCAGGGGGACTGTGGACGAGCAGTACTTC.

This sequence joins TRBV5-1 and TRBJ2-7, with TRBD1 matching over 7 bases. The CDR3 sequence is 14 residues long. Unmatched junction bases numbered 11, after V lost 6 bases and J lost 5 bases. The germline gives CDR1 SGHRS, CDR2 YFSETQ. CDR3: CASNADLGTDEQYF. The CDR3 coding sequence is TGCGCCAGCAACGCTGACTTGGGGACAGACGAGCAGTACTTC.

The DNA for the CDR3 is TGTGCCAGCAGCCAAAAAGGACAGGCGGGGCTCGAAGCTTTCTTT. Translation: CASSQKGQAGLEAFF. The chain couples TRBV3-1 (or the pseudogene TRBV3-2) to TRBJ1-1; TRBD1 matches 7 bases. The germline V gene encodes CDR1 LGHDT and CDR2 YNNKEL (reference sequence). The CDR3 has 15 residues. The V gene end was trimmed by 2 bases and the J gene end by 8 bases; junction bases not matched to a gene: 11.

The V call is TRBV7-2, the J call TRBJ2-7; no firm D call. Germline values: CDR1 SGHTA, CDR2 FQGNSA. The CDR3 spans 12 residues. Between the trimmed V and J ends, which lost 4 bases and 3 bases, there was a span of 7 bases. The CDR3 DNA sequence: TGTGCCAGCAGCTCCCCGTTCTACGAGCAGTACTTC. Residues: CASSSPFYEQYF.

This chain joins TRBV10-3 and TRBJ2-5; 11 nucleotides align to TRBD1. This CDR3 contains 14 residues. The germline gives CDR1 ENHRY, CDR2 SYGVKD. The junction had 9 bases not matched to a gene; V was cut back by 10 bases and J by 5 bases. The CDR3 reads CATGQGAAGETQYF. The CDR3 DNA reads as TGTGCCACCGGACAGGGGGCTGCCGGGGAGACCCAGTACTTC.

This sequence joins TRBV2 and TRBJ2-6; TRBD1 aligns across 7 bases. Looked up from germline, CDR1 is SNHLY and CDR2 is FYNNEI. This CDR3 has 16 amino acids. The junction had 4 bases not matched to a gene; V was cut back by 2 bases and J by 3 bases. The CDR3 reads CASSEQGVHGANVLTF. Here the CDR3 DNA reads TGTGCCAGCAGTGAACAGGGGGTCCATGGGGCCAACGTCCTGACTTTC.

V gene TRBV6-6 combines with J gene TRBJ1-1; weak D call: TRBD1 (6 bases). Germline V gene lookup returns CDR1 MNHNY and CDR2 SVGAGI (reference sequence). Trimming removed 5 bases at V and 1 base at J, with 11 bases between. CDR3 length equals 14 residues. The CDR3 DNA follows: TGTGCCAGCAGTACCGTGGGACAGAACACTGAAGCTTTCTTT. Translating it yields CASSTVGQNTEAFF.

This clone was observed a single time. The CDR3 protein is CASGAGAGDQPQHF. CDR3 nucleotides: TGTGCCAGTGGGGCAGGGGCGGGGGATCAGCCCCAGCATTTT. This chain connects TRBV19 to TRBJ1-5, with TRBD1 as a possible D gene (6 bases). Trimming stripped 8 bases from V and 5 bases from J, with 16 bases between. The CDR3 is 14 residues long. Germline lookup yields CDR1 LNHDA and CDR2 SQIVND (reference sequence).

This chain links TRBV2 with TRBJ1-5; perhaps TRBD1 as D (5 bases). Germline-derived CDR1 and CDR2 are SNHLY and FYNNEI. V shed 6 bases and J shed 2 bases, with 17 bases lying between them. The CDR3 spans 16 residues. CDR3 residues: CASSPPGQGGNQPQHF. The CDR3, as DNA: TGTGCCAGCAGCCCCCCCGGGCAGGGTGGCAATCAGCCCCAGCATTTT.